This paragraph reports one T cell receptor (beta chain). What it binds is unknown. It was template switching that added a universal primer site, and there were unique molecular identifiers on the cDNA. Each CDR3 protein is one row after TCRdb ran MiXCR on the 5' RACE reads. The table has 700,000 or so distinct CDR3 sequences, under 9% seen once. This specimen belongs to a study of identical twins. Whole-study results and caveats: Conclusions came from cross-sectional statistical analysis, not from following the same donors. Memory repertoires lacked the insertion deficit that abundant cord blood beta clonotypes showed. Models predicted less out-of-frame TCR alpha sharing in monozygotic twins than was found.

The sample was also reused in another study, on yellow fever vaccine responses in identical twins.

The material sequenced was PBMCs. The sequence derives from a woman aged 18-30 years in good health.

CDR3 nucleotide sequence: TGTGCCACCAGCCCGGGACAGAGCTTCGGAAGCAATCAGCCCCAGCATTTT. Translating it yields CATSPGQSFGSNQPQHF. The chain has TRBV24-1 and TRBJ1-5; 7 positions agree with TRBD1. V was pared by 7 bases and J by 1 base, with 12 bases of the junction left unmatched. Germline V gene sequence: CDR1 KGHDR, CDR2 SFDVKD. The CDR3 covers 17 residues.